This entry lists 2 T cell receptor beta chains sequenced from one sample in a study of beta chain features in type 1 diabetes. Findings and limits, study-wide: Moderate yet significant TCRB CDR3 shortening was seen in Type 1 diabetes patients in all four CD4+ subsets.

Every bit of the isolated RNA underwent reverse transcription, so sequencing read expressed TCRB transcripts. The table came from immunoSEQ multiplex PCR; TCRdb's copy has only in-frame clones and leaves some out. The sample has about 280,000 clones, 15% seen once. Their antigens are not known. Sequenced input: naive CD4+ T cells from blood. These TCRs come from a man between 18 and 29 years old with type 1 diabetes.

The V and J genes are TRBV7-9 and TRBJ2-1; a weak D match, TRBD2 (7 bases). The CDR3 is 17 residues long. The V end lost 5 bases, the J end lost 4 bases, and 21 bases lay between the germline ends. Germline V lookup: CDR1 SEHNR, CDR2 FQNEAQ (reference sequence). In DNA form, the CDR3 reads TGTGCCAGCAGCACACAAGAAACGGGGGGCGGGTACAATGAGCAGTTCTTC. This gives the protein CASSTQETGGGYNEQFF.

V usage is TRBV9 and J usage is TRBJ2-1; D unclear. The germline V gene has CDR1 SGDLS and CDR2 YYNGEE. This CDR3 region has 15 residues. Trimming shortened V by 1 base and J by 6 bases, and 14 bases separated the two germline ends. CDR3 DNA sequence: TGTGCCAGCAGCGTAAGAAGCGACGCCGCCAATGAGCAGTTCTTC. This gives the protein CASSVRSDAANEQFF. Looking up the rest from reference TRBV9 and TRBJ2-1 gives the full variable domain: DSGVTQTPKHLITATGQRVTLRCSPRSGDLSVYWYQQSLDQGLQFLIQYYNGEERAKGNILERFSAQQFPDLHSELNLSSLELGDSALYFCASSVRSDAANEQFFGPGTRLTVL.